This is a list of T cell receptor beta chains from one sample in a study of blood T cell repertoires in COVID-19. Sequencing used immunoSEQ multiplex PCR; TCRdb keeps in-frame clones, though not all of them. The sample yields over 45,000 clones, approximately 92% seen once. The sequencing input was peripheral blood. These receptors all stem from a woman aged 60-75 years with COVID-19, enrolled during active disease. CDR3s leave out the opening cysteine and the closing phenylalanine or tryptophan. D genes are given only for firm matches.

. | TRBV11-2 | ASSLEGVGNTIY
. | TRBV6-5 | ASSSSQTVNTEAF
TRBD2 | TRBV11-2 | ASSLLSGMNEQF
TRBD2 | TRBV5-1 | ASSRSGLALNEQY
. | TRBV12-3/TRBV12-4 | ASSFGRNSPLH
. | TRBV2 | ASSYAIQETQY
TRBD2 | TRBV11-3 | ASSHGTNKARSYNEQF
. | TRBV10-3 | AISEVQFGYT
TRBD2 | TRBV11-1 | ASSSGNGGGTDTQY
. | TRBV6-4 | ASRLAINTGELF
. | TRBV10-1 | ASSPQGGNEQF
. | TRBV7-2 | ASSPDWAQETQY
. | TRBV19 | ASSTTRRGGSGGYT
TRBD1 | TRBV6-1 | ASSEASTGGYYGYT
. | TRBV5-6 | ASSLEESGDTQY
. | TRBV30 | AWSFDSSYEQY
TRBD1 | TRBV5-1 | ASSWGQGFANYGYT
TRBD2 | TRBV28 | ASSFLAGEPHGYNEQF
TRBD2 | TRBV18 | ASSPLQTASGRKKETQY
. | TRBV25-1 | ASRSGTVLEQY
TRBD2 | TRBV5-6 | ASSFLAGVEQY
TRBD2 | TRBV18 | ASSPEVPTSGKETQY
TRBD1 | TRBV4-3 | ASSQGQGRETQY
TRBD1 | TRBV6-5 | ASSLTGTGGAKAF
TRBD2 | TRBV4-2 | ASSPGLAEADTQY
. | TRBV11-2 | ASSLETVTNQYT
. | TRBV27 | ASSLWAGPSSYNEQF
TRBD2 | TRBV24-1 | ATRGLARNEQF
. | TRBV28 | ASIGSGANVLT
. | TRBV4-3 | ASSQSRSREGTRLGNTIY
. | TRBV11-3 | ASSLDSKNSPLH